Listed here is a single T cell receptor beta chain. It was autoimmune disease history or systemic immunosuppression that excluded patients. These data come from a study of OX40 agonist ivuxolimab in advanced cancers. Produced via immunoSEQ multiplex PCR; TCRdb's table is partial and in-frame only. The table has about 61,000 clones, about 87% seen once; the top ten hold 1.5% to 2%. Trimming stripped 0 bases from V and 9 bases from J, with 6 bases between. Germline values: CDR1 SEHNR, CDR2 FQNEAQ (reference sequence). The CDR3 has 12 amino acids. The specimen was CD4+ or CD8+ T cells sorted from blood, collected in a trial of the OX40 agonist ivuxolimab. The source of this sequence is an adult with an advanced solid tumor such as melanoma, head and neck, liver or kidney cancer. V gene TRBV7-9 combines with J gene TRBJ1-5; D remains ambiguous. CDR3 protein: CASSLAEGPQHF. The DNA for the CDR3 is TGTGCCAGCAGCTTAGCGGAGGGGCCCCAGCATTTT.